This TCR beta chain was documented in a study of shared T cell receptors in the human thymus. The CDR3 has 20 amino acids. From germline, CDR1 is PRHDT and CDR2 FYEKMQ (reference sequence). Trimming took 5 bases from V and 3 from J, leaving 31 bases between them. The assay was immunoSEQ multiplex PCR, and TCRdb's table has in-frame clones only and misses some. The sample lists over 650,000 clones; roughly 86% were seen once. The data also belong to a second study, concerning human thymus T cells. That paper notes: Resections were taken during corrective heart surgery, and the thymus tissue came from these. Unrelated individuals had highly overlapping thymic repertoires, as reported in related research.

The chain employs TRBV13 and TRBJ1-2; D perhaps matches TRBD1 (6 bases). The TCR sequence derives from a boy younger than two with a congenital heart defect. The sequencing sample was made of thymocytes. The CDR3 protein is CASSPPNYRDEVIGDYGYTF. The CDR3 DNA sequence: TGTGCCAGCAGCCCCCCTAATTACAGGGACGAGGTAATAGGGGACTATGGCTACACCTTC.